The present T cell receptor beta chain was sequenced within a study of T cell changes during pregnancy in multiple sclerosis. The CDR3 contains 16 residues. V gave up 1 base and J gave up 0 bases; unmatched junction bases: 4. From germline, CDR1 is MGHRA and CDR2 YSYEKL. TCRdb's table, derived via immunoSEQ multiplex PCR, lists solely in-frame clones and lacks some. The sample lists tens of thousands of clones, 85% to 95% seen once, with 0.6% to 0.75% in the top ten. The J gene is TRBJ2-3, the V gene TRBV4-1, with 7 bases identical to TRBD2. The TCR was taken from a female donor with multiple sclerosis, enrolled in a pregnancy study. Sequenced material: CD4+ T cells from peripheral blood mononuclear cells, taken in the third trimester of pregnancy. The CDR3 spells CASSQGPAGSTDTQYF. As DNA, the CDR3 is TGCGCCAGCAGCCAAGGGCCAGCGGGAAGCACAGATACGCAGTATTTT.